These 16 T cell receptor beta chains were sequenced from one sample in a study of T cells in Graves' hyperthyroidism and ophthalmopathy. Amplified regions were TCR beta CDR3 sequences from RNA transcripts. The HTBI primer set was used in a first-round RT-PCR of the TCR CDR3. TCRdb used MiXCR to reprocess the multiplex PCR reads, holding one entry per CDR3 protein. This table has about 500,000 distinct CDR3 sequences, 35% to 50% appearing once. Sample: peripheral blood or thyroid tissue (not recorded which). These TCRs come from an adult woman with Graves' disease, either hyperthyroidism or ophthalmopathy (not recorded which).

The genes are TRBV15 and TRBJ2-7, with D tentatively TRBD2 (6 bases). CDR3 length: 14 amino acids. Trimming removed 5 bases from V and 2 bases from J, with 13 bases in between. The germline V gene has CDR1 LNHNV and CDR2 YYDKDF (reference sequence). The CDR3 protein is CATSGSRTTYEQYF. The DNA for the CDR3 is TGTGCCACCAGCGGCTCCCGGACTACCTACGAGCAGTACTTC.

This clonotype was detected ten times or more. The chain's CDR3 is CASSFGDEQYF. The CDR3 nucleotides read TGTGCCAGCAGCTTTGGGGACGAGCAGTACTTC. The chain combines TRBV11-2 with TRBJ2-7; D is undetermined. This CDR3 contains 11 residues. With 3 bases removed from V and 5 bases from J, the gap between germline ends came to 5 bases. Per the germline V gene, CDR1 is SGHAT and CDR2 is FQNNGV.

The chain employs TRBV5-1 and TRBJ2-2; D is undetermined. The CDR3 sequence is 15 residues long. Germline loops: CDR1 SGHRS, CDR2 YFSETQ. Deletions cut 4 bases from V and 5 bases from J, with 15 bases between. As DNA, the CDR3 is TGCGCCAGCAGCACCCAGACGGAGCCAACCGGGGAGCTGTTTTTT. Translation: CASSTQTEPTGELFF.

This chain links TRBV7-9 with TRBJ1-6; 9 bases align to TRBD1. V lost 2 bases to trimming and J lost 7 bases; unmatched junction nucleotides: 6. Germline values: CDR1 SEHNR, CDR2 FQNEAQ (reference sequence). The CDR3 consists of 16 residues. The chain's CDR3 is CASSLRTGAPNSPLHF. The CDR3 coding sequence is TGTGCCAGCAGCTTAAGGACAGGGGCCCCCAATTCACCCCTCCACTTT.

This clonotype has a handful of counts. The chain uses TRBV5-1 and TRBJ2-7; 10 positions agree with TRBD2. Germline CDR1 and CDR2: SGHRS and YFSETQ. V trimming: 4 bases; J trimming: 0 bases; junction bases outside the gene matches: 10. The CDR3 loop spans 17 amino acids. CDR3 in amino acids: CASSPGLAEGASYEQYF. As DNA, the CDR3 is TGCGCCAGCAGCCCAGGACTAGCGGAGGGAGCCTCCTACGAGCAGTACTTC.

CDR3 amino acids: CASSHYVQETQYF. CDR3 DNA: TGTGCCAGCAGTCATTATGTGCAAGAGACCCAGTACTTC. The V and J genes are TRBV28 and TRBJ2-5; D is undetermined. With 5 bases removed from V and 2 bases from J, the gap between germline ends came to 9 bases. CDR3 size: 13 residues. Germline loops: CDR1 MDHEN, CDR2 SYDVKM.

CDR3 sequence: CASSTHPRGLTASNTIYF. CDR3 coding DNA: TGTGCCAGCAGCACCCACCCGCGGGGACTCACTGCTTCAAACACCATATATTTT. The chain employs TRBV7-2 and TRBJ1-3; TRBD1 is a possible D gene (5 bases). V dropped 5 bases and J dropped 6 bases, with 26 bases sitting between them. Per the germline V gene, CDR1 is SGHTA and CDR2 is FQGNSA. The CDR3 has 18 residues.

This chain links TRBV7-9 with TRBJ2-7; weak D call: TRBD2 (6 bases). V shed 2 bases and J shed 3 bases, with 11 bases lying between them. This CDR3 is 14 amino acids long. The germline gives CDR1 SEHNR, CDR2 FQNEAQ (reference sequence). CDR3 protein: CASSLSRDFYEQYF. CDR3 DNA: TGTGCCAGCAGCTTATCACGGGACTTCTACGAGCAGTACTTC.

This clonotype was seen repeatedly, ten times or more. The chain uses TRBV5-8 and TRBJ1-2, with D unresolved. Germline CDR1 reads SGHTS; CDR2 reads YDEGEE. Trimming removed 5 bases at V and 14 bases at J, with 25 bases between. This CDR3 region has 14 residues. The CDR3 is CASRKTGRELWLTF. CDR3 bases: TGTGCCAGCAGAAAAACGGGGAGGGAACTATGGCTGACCTTC.

The chain links TRBV5-1 to TRBJ1-6; D is perhaps TRBD1 (5 bases). The germline V gene has CDR1 SGHRS and CDR2 YFSETQ. CDR3 length: 16 residues. The V gene lost 3 bases and the J gene lost 5 bases, with 15 bases spanning the gap. CDR3 loop: CASSSPGRNDNSPLHF. The CDR3 DNA is TGCGCCAGCAGCTCACCGGGACGGAACGATAATTCACCCCTCCACTTT.

V gene TRBV2 combines with J gene TRBJ1-1, with D hard to call. The CDR3 has 15 amino acids. In germline, CDR1 is SNHLY, CDR2 FYNNEI. V dropped 6 bases and J dropped 2 bases, with 16 bases sitting between them. CDR3 DNA: TGTGCCAGCAGAGGCTGGGTCGTACCAAACACTGAAGCTTTCTTT. Amino acids: CASRGWVVPNTEAFF.

This rearrangement joins TRBV7-9 to TRBJ2-6; the D gene is possibly TRBD1 (5 bases). The CDR3 spans 17 residues. The germline V gene encodes CDR1 SEHNR and CDR2 FQNEAQ (reference sequence). Trimming shortened V by 6 bases and J by 4 bases, and 19 bases separated the two germline ends. For the CDR3, the DNA is TGTGCCAGCAGGCGGTCCCGACAGTTTTCCGGGGCCAACGTCCTGACTTTC. Translating gives CASRRSRQFSGANVLTF. The full variable domain, with the rest looked up from reference TRBV7-9 and TRBJ2-6, is DTGVSQNPRHKITKRGQNVTFRCDPISEHNRLYWYRQTLGQGPEFLTYFQNEAQLEKSRLLSDRFSAERPKGSFSTLEIQRTEQGDSAMYLCASRRSRQFSGANVLTFGAGSRLTVL.

This clonotype was observed once. The CDR3 reads CSAEPRVGQPQHF. In nucleotides, the CDR3 is TGCAGTGCTGAACCCCGGGTCGGTCAGCCCCAGCATTTT. V usage is TRBV20-1 and J usage is TRBJ1-5; D is uncertain. The CDR3 is 13 amino acids. Germline V gene sequence: CDR1 DFQATT, CDR2 SNEGSKA (reference sequence). Trimming stripped 5 bases from V and 6 bases from J, with 14 bases between.

In the case of this clonotype: One junction end does not reproduce the germline sequence, and a read error may be involved. The chain couples TRBV4-1 to TRBJ2-7; D is unclear. The CDR3 contains 15 residues. CDR1 and CDR2 from the germline V gene are MGHRA and YSYEKL. CDR3 loop: CASSQDHQNSYGQYF. The CDR3 DNA reads TGCGCCAGCAGCCAAGATCATCAGAACTCCTACGGGCAGTACTTC.

V gene TRBV7-3 combines with J gene TRBJ2-3; D not certain. CDR1 is SGHTA, CDR2 FQGTGA, per germline. The CDR3 loop spans 14 amino acids. The ends were cut back, 2 bases at V and 0 bases at J, with 6 bases in the middle. The CDR3 sequence is CASSLRASTDTQYF. For the CDR3, the DNA is TGTGCCAGCAGCTTACGGGCCAGCACAGATACGCAGTATTTT.

This clonotype was observed a handful of times. The chain is built from TRBV2 and TRBJ2-2, with D tentatively TRBD1 or TRBD2 (5 bases each). The CDR3 is 14 residues long. From germline, CDR1 is SNHLY and CDR2 FYNNEI. Trimming pared 6 bases from V and 5 bases from J, leaving 13 bases between. The DNA of the CDR3 is TGTGCCAGCAGGGACTTGAGGGGTACCGGGGAGCTGTTTTTT. Protein sequence: CASRDLRGTGELFF.